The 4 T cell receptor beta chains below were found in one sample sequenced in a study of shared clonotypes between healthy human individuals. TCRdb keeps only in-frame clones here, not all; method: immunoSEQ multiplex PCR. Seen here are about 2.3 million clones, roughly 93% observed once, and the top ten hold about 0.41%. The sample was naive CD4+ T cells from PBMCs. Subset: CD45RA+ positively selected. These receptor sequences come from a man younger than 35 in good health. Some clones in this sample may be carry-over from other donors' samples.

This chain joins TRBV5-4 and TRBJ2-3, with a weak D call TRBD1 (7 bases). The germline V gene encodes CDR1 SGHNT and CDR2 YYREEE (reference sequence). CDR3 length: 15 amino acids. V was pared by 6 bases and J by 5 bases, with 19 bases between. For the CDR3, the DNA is TGTGCCAGCACTACCGGAGGCAGGGGGGAAGATACGCAGTATTTT. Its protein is CASTTGGRGEDTQYF.

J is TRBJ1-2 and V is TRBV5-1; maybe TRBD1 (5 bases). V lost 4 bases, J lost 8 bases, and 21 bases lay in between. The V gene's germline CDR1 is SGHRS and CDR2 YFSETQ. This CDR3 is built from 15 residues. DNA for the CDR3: TGCGCCAGCAGCCTCTTCGGGACGGATGTAGGGGGCTACACCTTC. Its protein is CASSLFGTDVGGYTF.

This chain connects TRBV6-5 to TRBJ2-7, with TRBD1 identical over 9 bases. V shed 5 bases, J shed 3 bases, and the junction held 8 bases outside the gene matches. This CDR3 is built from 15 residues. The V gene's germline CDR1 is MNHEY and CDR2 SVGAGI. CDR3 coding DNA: TGTGCCAGCAGTGTCACGGGACAGGGTGGCTACGAGCAGTACTTC. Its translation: CASSVTGQGGYEQYF.

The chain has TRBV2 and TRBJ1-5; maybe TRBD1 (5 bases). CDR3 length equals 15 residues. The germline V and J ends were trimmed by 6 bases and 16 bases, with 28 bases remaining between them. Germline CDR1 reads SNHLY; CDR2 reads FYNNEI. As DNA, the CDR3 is TGTGCCAGCAGCCGAACCGGGACTGATATCAGCCCGGATCATTTT. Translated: CASSRTGTDISPDHF.